One sample yielded the 19 T cell receptor beta chains listed below, sequenced in a study of shared clonotypes between healthy human individuals. TCRdb's copy holds only in-frame clones and misses some; the assay was immunoSEQ multiplex PCR. The sample holds over a million clones, approximately 72% seen once. The sample was memory CD4+ T cells sorted from blood. The subset here: CD45RA-negative fraction. The receptors come from a man between 18 and 29 years old in good health.

The V call is TRBV6-1, the J call TRBJ2-3; possibly TRBD2 for D (6 bases). This CDR3 has 15 residues. CDR1 is MNHNS, CDR2 SASEGT, per germline. With 5 bases removed from V and 1 base from J, the gap between germline ends came to 13 bases. CDR3 in amino acids: CASSKGGGGTDTQYF. The CDR3 nucleotides read TGTGCCAGCAGTAAGGGTGGAGGGGGCACAGATACGCAGTATTTT.

Regarding this clone: In the same sample, other DNA sequences code for this CDR3. The rearrangement joins TRBV6-6 to TRBJ2-7; no clear D gene. The V gene lost 2 bases and the J gene lost 3 bases, with 5 bases spanning the gap. Germline assignment: CDR1 MNHNY and CDR2 SVGAGI (reference sequence). The CDR3 totals 12 residues. The CDR3 sequence: CASSYPSYEQYF. In DNA form, the CDR3 reads TGTGCCAGCAGTTACCCAAGCTACGAGCAGTACTTC.

In nucleotides, the CDR3 is TGCGCCAGCAGCCCCCTCGGACAGGGGCAAGAGACCCAGTACTTC. Its protein is CASSPLGQGQETQYF. The genes are TRBV4-3 and TRBJ2-5, with 9 bases matching TRBD1. This CDR3 region has 15 residues. The J segment lost 2 bases and the V segment lost 4 bases, leaving 5 bases of the junction unmatched. Per germline, CDR1 LGHNA and CDR2 YSLEER.

The chain is built from TRBV2 and TRBJ2-4; 7 bases align to TRBD1. V was clipped by 6 bases and J by 11 bases; unmatched bases: 13. CDR3 length equals 14 residues. In germline, CDR1 is SNHLY, CDR2 FYNNEI. CDR3 sequence reads: CASSDFGVGGFQYF. The CDR3 nucleotides read TGTGCCAGCAGCGACTTTGGCGTAGGGGGCTTTCAGTACTTC. The whole variable domain, remainder taken from reference TRBV2 and TRBJ2-4, is EPEVTQTPSHQVTQMGQEVILRCVPISNHLYFYWYRQILGQKVEFLVSFYNNEISEKSEIFDDQFSVERPDGSNFTLKIRSTKLEDSAMYFCASSDFGVGGFQYFGAGTRLSVL.

The rearrangement uses TRBV11-2 and TRBJ2-5; D might be TRBD2 (5 bases). Trimming left V 1 base short and J 3 bases short, with 12 bases between. CDR1 is SGHAT and CDR2 is FQNNGV in the germline V gene. This CDR3 is built from 15 residues. The CDR3 coding sequence is TGTGCCAGCAGCTTAGGCGAGGGCGGAAAAGAGACCCAGTACTTC. Its translation: CASSLGEGGKETQYF.

The V gene is TRBV30, the J gene TRBJ2-1, with 12 bases identical to TRBD2. CDR1 GTSNPN and CDR2 SVGIG come from the germline V gene (reference sequence). The V gene end was trimmed by 4 bases and the J gene end by 7 bases; junction bases not matched to a gene: 11. This CDR3 region has 16 residues. The CDR3 region is CAWTPLAGGLGNEQFF. The CDR3 DNA reads as TGTGCCTGGACCCCACTAGCGGGAGGACTGGGTAATGAGCAGTTCTTC.

V is TRBV18 and J is TRBJ2-2; 11 positions agree with TRBD2. Germline-derived CDR1 and CDR2 are KGHSH and LQKENI. The CDR3 spans 16 residues. V shed 4 bases, J shed 0 bases, and the junction held 1 base outside the gene matches. This CDR3 is CASSQTSGANTGELFF. The CDR3 DNA reads TGTGCCAGCTCACAGACTAGCGGGGCGAACACCGGGGAGCTGTTTTTT.

This CDR3 reads CASSSSYQDTGELFF. The CDR3 DNA follows: TGTGCCAGCAGTTCTAGTTACCAGGACACCGGGGAGCTGTTTTTT. The chain employs TRBV2 and TRBJ2-2; D is unresolved. CDR1 SNHLY and CDR2 FYNNEI come from the germline V gene. Between the trimmed V and J ends, which lost 5 bases and 3 bases, there was a span of 13 bases. This CDR3 spans 15 amino acids.

CDR3 coding DNA: TGTGCCAGCAGTCCTGGACTGAACACCGGGGAGCTGTTTTTT. Translating gives CASSPGLNTGELFF. V and J are TRBV6-5 and TRBJ2-2; perhaps TRBD2 as D (5 bases). Trimming removed 5 bases at V and 1 base at J, with 8 bases between. Germline CDR1 reads MNHEY; CDR2 reads SVGAGI. The CDR3 sequence is 14 residues long.

This sequence joins TRBV5-5 and TRBJ1-1, with a possible D match to TRBD1 (5 bases). Germline V lookup: CDR1 SGHKS, CDR2 YYEKEE (reference sequence). Between the trimmed V and J ends, which lost 3 bases and 5 bases, there was a span of 17 bases. This CDR3 comprises 15 residues. The CDR3 here is CASSWRARGRTEAFF. The DNA for the CDR3 is TGTGCCAGCAGCTGGAGGGCGAGGGGCCGAACTGAAGCTTTCTTT.

The chain carries TRBV10-2 and TRBJ2-2; 8 nucleotides match TRBD2. The junction had 7 bases not matched to a gene; V was cut back by 2 bases and J by 5 bases. The germline V gene encodes CDR1 WSHSY and CDR2 SAAADI. CDR3 length: 16 residues. The CDR3 here is CASSEQSGRGTGELFF. DNA of the CDR3: TGCGCCAGCAGTGAGCAGTCCGGGAGGGGGACCGGGGAGCTGTTTTTT.

V usage is TRBV2 and J usage is TRBJ1-2; D might be TRBD1 (5 bases). This CDR3 has 14 residues. The germline V gene has CDR1 SNHLY and CDR2 FYNNEI. Trimming pared 0 bases from V and 8 bases from J, leaving 13 bases between. The CDR3 here is CASSEAAQVKGYTF. The CDR3 DNA sequence: TGTGCCAGCAGTGAAGCGGCACAGGTTAAGGGCTACACCTTC.

The chain has TRBV28 and TRBJ1-4; 8 bases match TRBD1. The CDR3 spans 15 residues. The J segment lost 7 bases and the V segment lost 4 bases, leaving 8 bases of the junction unmatched. The germline gives CDR1 MDHEN, CDR2 SYDVKM. The CDR3 reads CASSSSGGVGEKLFF. In nucleotides, the CDR3 is TGTGCCAGCAGTTCCTCAGGGGGCGTAGGTGAAAAACTGTTTTTT. The full variable domain, with the rest looked up from reference TRBV28 and TRBJ1-4, is DVKVTQSSRYLVKRTGEKVFLECVQDMDHENMFWYRQDPGLGLRLIYFSYDVKMKEKGDIPEGYSVSREKKERFSLILESASTNQTSMYLCASSSSGGVGEKLFFGSGTQLSVL.

Comment on this clone: The identical CDR3 is also encoded by other nucleotide sequences in the sample. In DNA, the CDR3 is TGTGCCTGGAGTAAGGCCTACGAGCAGTACTTC. As protein: CAWSKAYEQYF. The V and J genes are TRBV30 and TRBJ2-7; D is unclear. V lost 2 bases, J lost 2 bases, and 4 bases lay in between. Per germline, CDR1 GTSNPN and CDR2 SVGIG (reference sequence). The CDR3 has 11 residues.

The rearrangement links TRBV2 to TRBJ1-5; TRBD1 matches 7 bases. V lost 6 bases to trimming and J lost 4 bases; unmatched junction nucleotides: 3. The CDR3 loop spans 13 amino acids. The germline V gene has CDR1 SNHLY and CDR2 FYNNEI. This chain's CDR3 is CASSGTVNQPQHF. In nucleotides, the CDR3 is TGTGCCAGCAGCGGGACAGTTAATCAGCCCCAGCATTTT. Variable domain in full (rest from reference TRBV2 and TRBJ1-5): EPEVTQTPSHQVTQMGQEVILRCVPISNHLYFYWYRQILGQKVEFLVSFYNNEISEKSEIFDDQFSVERPDGSNFTLKIRSTKLEDSAMYFCASSGTVNQPQHFGDGTRLSIL.

The V gene is TRBV19, the J gene TRBJ2-5; D is undetermined. The CDR3 sequence is 15 residues long. Trimming stripped 4 bases from V and 5 bases from J, with 17 bases between. The germline CDR1 and CDR2 sequences are LNHDA and SQIVND (reference sequence). This chain's CDR3 is CASSKGLRDSETQYF. Here the CDR3 DNA reads TGTGCCAGTAGTAAAGGCCTTAGGGATAGCGAGACCCAGTACTTC.

The V gene is TRBV5-4, the J gene TRBJ2-3, with 10 bases fitting TRBD2. V was pared by 2 bases and J by 1 base, with 4 bases of the junction left unmatched. Germline lookup yields CDR1 SGHNT and CDR2 YYREEE (reference sequence). The CDR3 extends over 16 amino acids. This CDR3 is CASSFFSGGRTDTQYF. The CDR3 DNA reads TGTGCCAGCAGCTTCTTTAGCGGGGGGCGCACAGATACGCAGTATTTT.

This rearrangement joins TRBV19 to TRBJ1-5, with 7 positions matching TRBD1. The CDR3 consists of 15 residues. Trimming cost V 6 bases and J 5 bases; bases outside gene matches: 10. Per the germline V gene, CDR1 is LNHDA and CDR2 is SQIVND (reference sequence). The chain's CDR3 is CASSLIDRDDQPQHF. CDR3 bases: TGTGCCAGTAGCCTCATTGACAGGGATGATCAGCCCCAGCATTTT.

This clone was counted a single time. This chain connects TRBV28 to TRBJ1-2, with 9 bases lining up with TRBD1. V trimming: 6 bases; J trimming: 3 bases; junction bases outside the gene matches: 5. Germline V gene sequence: CDR1 MDHEN, CDR2 SYDVKM. The CDR3 runs to 14 residues. In nucleotides, the CDR3 is TGTGCCAGCAGCCCTGGGGACAGGGACTATGGCTACACCTTC. Translated, it gives CASSPGDRDYGYTF.